Following are 18 T cell receptor beta chains from one sample sequenced in a study of post-analysis software for immune sequencing data. General study findings and limits: Patients carried roughly 5 TRBV segments more frequently than controls did, and TRBV5-6, TRBV5-1 and TRBV20-1 were among them.

Their recognized antigens are unknown. Included in the TCR beta cDNA libraries were unique molecular identifiers. TCRdb reanalysed the PCR reads using MiXCR and keeps one entry per CDR3 protein. The sample records approximately 630,000 distinct CDR3 sequences, 55% to 70% being singletons. Source material: blood. Every receptor here comes from a girl aged 2 to 9 with multiple sclerosis.

The chain recombines TRBV4-3 with TRBJ2-3; 8 bases line up with TRBD2. This CDR3 is built from 15 residues. J gave up 3 bases and V 0 bases, and 2 bases lay outside the gene matches. Germline-derived CDR1 and CDR2 are LGHNA and YSLEER. The CDR3 DNA reads as TGCGCCAGCAGCCAAGATAGCGGGGCGACAGATACGCAGTATTTT. Translating it yields CASSQDSGATDTQYF.

The chain uses TRBV11-2 and TRBJ2-4; D is perhaps TRBD1 or TRBD2 (5 bases each). The germline gives CDR1 SGHAT, CDR2 FQNNGV. Trimming left V 1 base short and J 1 base short, with 8 bases between. The CDR3 runs 15 residues. CDR3 DNA: TGTGCCAGCAGCTTAGGGGGGACGGCCAAAAACATTCAGTACTTC. Translation gives CASSLGGTAKNIQYF.

V gene TRBV12-3 or TRBV12-4 combines with J gene TRBJ2-1; D may be TRBD2 (5 bases). The CDR3 totals 14 residues. The V gene lost 5 bases and the J gene lost 8 bases, with 16 bases spanning the gap. The CDR3 loop is CASSPTRVGDEQFF. The DNA of the CDR3 is TGTGCCAGCAGTCCCACTAGGGTAGGCGATGAGCAGTTCTTC.

The V gene is TRBV27, the J gene TRBJ2-7, with D perhaps TRBD2 (6 bases). The ends were cut back, 5 bases at V and 2 bases at J, with 19 bases in the middle. Germline CDR1 MNHEY, CDR2 SMNVEV (reference sequence). The CDR3 spans 16 residues. CDR3 bases: TGTGCCAGCAGTCCTTCCGGAGGGGATTCCCCCTACGAGCAGTACTTC. Residues: CASSPSGGDSPYEQYF.

The V gene is TRBV29-1, the J gene TRBJ2-1, with 7 nucleotides matching TRBD2. The germline V gene encodes CDR1 SQVTM and CDR2 ANQGSEA. This CDR3 has 14 residues. Trimming took 4 bases from V and 7 from J; bases not matched to a gene: 10. The CDR3 reads CSVGGGRVGNEQFF. The CDR3 bases are TGCAGCGTTGGAGGTGGGAGGGTGGGAAATGAGCAGTTCTTC.

This clonotype has a handful of counts. The V and J genes are TRBV10-3 and TRBJ2-3; D perhaps matches TRBD2 (5 bases). Germline lookup yields CDR1 ENHRY and CDR2 SYGVKD. V lost 4 bases to trimming and J lost 3 bases, with 8 bases between them. CDR3 length: 13 residues. The CDR3 reads CAISGGQTDTQYF. The CDR3 DNA reads as TGTGCCATCAGTGGAGGGCAAACAGATACGCAGTATTTT.

The chain carries TRBV20-1 and TRBJ2-5; tentatively, D is TRBD1 (5 bases). CDR1 is DFQATT, CDR2 SNEGSKA, per germline (reference sequence). Between the trimmed V and J ends, which lost 5 bases and 3 bases, there was a span of 13 bases. The CDR3 has 13 amino acids. Written as DNA, the CDR3 is TGCAGTGCTTATGCGGACACGGAAGAGACCCAGTACTTC. This codes for CSAYADTEETQYF.

The chain links TRBV20-1 to TRBJ1-5; tentatively, D is TRBD1 (5 bases). Germline CDR1 reads DFQATT; CDR2 reads SNEGSKA (reference sequence). The CDR3 contains 13 residues. In DNA form, the CDR3 reads TGCGGTTGCGAGACAGCCCCTACTCAGCCCCAGCATTTT. It specifies CGCETAPTQPQHF.

Of note for this clonotype: A junction end diverges from the germline sequence, so it may reflect a read error. The J gene is TRBJ2-7, the V gene TRBV6-5; D is perhaps TRBD1 or TRBD2 (5 bases each). From germline, CDR1 is MNHEY and CDR2 SVGAGI. CDR3 length equals 15 residues. The CDR3 protein is CACSYSRDGSYEQYF. CDR3 coding DNA: TGTGCCTGCAGTTACTCTAGGGACGGCAGCTACGAGCAGTACTTC.

This clonotype was observed a few times. V gene TRBV12-3 or TRBV12-4 combines with J gene TRBJ2-6; D may correspond to TRBD1 or TRBD2 (5 bases each). This CDR3 region has 15 residues. V was cut by 3 bases and J by 4 bases, with 10 bases left in between. The CDR3 region is CASSLGETGANVLTF. The CDR3, as DNA: TGTGCCAGCAGTTTGGGGGAAACCGGGGCCAACGTCCTGACTTTC.

The gene calls are TRBV19 and TRBJ2-7; 11 nucleotides match TRBD2. CDR3 size: 14 residues. The V and J ends lost 8 bases and 7 bases, in that order; junction bases with no gene match: 10. Germline CDR1 LNHDA, CDR2 SQIVND (reference sequence). This chain's CDR3 is CASSGTSGLWEQYF. The CDR3 DNA reads as TGTGCCAGTTCCGGGACTAGCGGCCTCTGGGAGCAGTACTTC.

The table lists this clonotype with a count of one. CDR3: CASSIGTGTANTGELFF. DNA of the CDR3: TGTGCCAGTAGTATTGGCACCGGGACAGCGAACACCGGGGAGCTGTTTTTT. The chain links TRBV19 to TRBJ2-2; the match to TRBD1 covers 7 bases. The junction had 7 bases not matched to a gene; V was cut back by 3 bases and J by 0 bases. The CDR3 runs to 17 residues. Per the germline V gene, CDR1 is LNHDA and CDR2 is SQIVND (reference sequence).

This chain uses TRBV10-3 with TRBJ1-5, with 7 bases matching TRBD1. The germline V gene has CDR1 ENHRY and CDR2 SYGVKD. The CDR3 spans 16 residues. V trimming: 3 bases; J trimming: 1 base; junction bases outside the gene matches: 6. The CDR3, as DNA: TGTGCCATCAGTGATTTTGCAGGGGGGAGCAATCAGCCCCAGCATTTT. Amino acid sequence: CAISDFAGGSNQPQHF.

For the CDR3, the DNA is TGTGCCAGCAGCTTACGGACAGGGGGCAACTATGGCTACACCTTC. Protein: CASSLRTGGNYGYTF. V usage is TRBV7-2 and J usage is TRBJ1-2; 11 nucleotides align to TRBD1. The CDR3 runs to 15 residues. Germline loops: CDR1 SGHTA, CDR2 FQGNSA. After removal of 2 bases from V and 2 bases from J, the junction contained 1 base not matched to a gene. Full variable domain (missing parts from reference TRBV7-2 and TRBJ1-2): GAGVSQSPSNKVTEKGKDVELRCDPISGHTALYWYRQSLGQGLEFLIYFQGNSAPDKSGLPSDRFSAERTGGSVSTLTIQRTQQEDSAVYLCASSLRTGGNYGYTFGSGTRLTVV.

The chain links TRBV10-3 to TRBJ2-1; no firm D call. From germline, CDR1 is ENHRY and CDR2 SYGVKD. The length of the CDR3 is 13 residues. V was cut by 6 bases and J by 7 bases, with 13 bases left in between. The CDR3 nucleotides are TGTGCCATCAGGGCCTTAGGGTTTAATGAGCAGTTCTTC. Its protein product is CAIRALGFNEQFF.

The rearrangement joins TRBV6-6 to TRBJ2-1, with 8 bases lining up with TRBD1. This CDR3 has 13 amino acids. Germline values: CDR1 MNHNY, CDR2 SVGAGI (reference sequence). The J segment lost 8 bases and the V segment lost 6 bases, leaving 6 bases of the junction unmatched. The CDR3 coding sequence is TGTGCCAGCAGGTTGGACAGGGAGGATGAGCAGTTCTTC. Translation: CASRLDREDEQFF.

About this clonotype itself: One junction end disagrees with the germline gene, perhaps due to a read error. This chain uses TRBV12-3 or TRBV12-4 with TRBJ1-4; TRBD1 agrees at 7 bases. The CDR3 covers 15 residues. Written as DNA, the CDR3 is TGTGCCAGCAGATTGACCGGGACAGTTAATGAAAAACGGTTTTTT. This encodes CASRLTGTVNEKRFF.

The CDR3 loop is CASSGDRERSGDSAYEQYF. CDR3 in DNA: TGCGCCAGCAGCGGGGACAGGGAACGGAGCGGGGATAGTGCCTACGAGCAGTACTTC. V gene TRBV5-1 combines with J gene TRBJ2-7; 9 bases fit TRBD1. CDR3 length: 19 residues. The germline CDR1 and CDR2 sequences are SGHRS and YFSETQ. Trimming took 4 bases from V and 2 from J; bases not matched to a gene: 19.